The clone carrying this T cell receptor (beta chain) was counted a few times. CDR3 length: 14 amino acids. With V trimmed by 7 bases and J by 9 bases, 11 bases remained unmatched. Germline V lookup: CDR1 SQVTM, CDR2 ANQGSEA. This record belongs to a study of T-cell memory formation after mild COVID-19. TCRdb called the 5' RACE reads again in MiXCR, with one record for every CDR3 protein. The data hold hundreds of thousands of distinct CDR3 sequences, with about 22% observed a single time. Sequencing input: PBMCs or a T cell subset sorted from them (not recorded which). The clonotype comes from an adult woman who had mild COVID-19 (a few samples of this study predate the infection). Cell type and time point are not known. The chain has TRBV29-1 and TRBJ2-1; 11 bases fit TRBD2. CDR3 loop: CSAATSGTGGEQFF. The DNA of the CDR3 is TGCAGCGCCGCGACTAGCGGGACGGGGGGTGAGCAGTTCTTC.